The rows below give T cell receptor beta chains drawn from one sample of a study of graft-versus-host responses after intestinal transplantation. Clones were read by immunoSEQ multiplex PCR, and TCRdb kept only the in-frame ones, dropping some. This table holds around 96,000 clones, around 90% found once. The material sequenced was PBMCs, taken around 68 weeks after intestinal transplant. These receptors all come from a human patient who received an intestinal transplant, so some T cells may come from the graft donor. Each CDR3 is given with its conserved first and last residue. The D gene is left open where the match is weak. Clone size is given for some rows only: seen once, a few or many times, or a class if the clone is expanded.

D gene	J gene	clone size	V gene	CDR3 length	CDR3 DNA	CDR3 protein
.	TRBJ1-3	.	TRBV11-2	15	TGTGCCAGCAGCTTCCTCCGGACAGCCGGAAACACCATATATTTT	CASSFLRTAGNTIYF
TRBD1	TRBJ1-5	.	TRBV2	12	TGTGCCACCGGACAGGGTTATCAGCCCCAGCATTTT	CATGQGYQPQHF
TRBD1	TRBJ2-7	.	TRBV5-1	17	TGCGCCAGCAGCTCGATACCCCCGGGACAGGGAACCTACGAGCAGTACTTC	CASSSIPPGQGTYEQYF
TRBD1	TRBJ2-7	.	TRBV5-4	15	TGTGCCAGCAGTTTATCAGGGGGCGCGTCCTACGAGCAGTACTTC	CASSLSGGASYEQYF
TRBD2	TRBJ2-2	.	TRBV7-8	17	TGTGCCAGCAGCCCGCCTAGCGGGGCCGCCATCACCGGGGAGCTGTTTTTT	CASSPPSGAAITGELFF
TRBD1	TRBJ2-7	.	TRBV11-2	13	TGTGCCAGCAGCTTGGGGACAGGGGGTGAGCAGTACTTC	CASSLGTGGEQYF
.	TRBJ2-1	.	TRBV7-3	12	TGTGCCAGCAGCCCTCCACACAATGAGCAGTTCTTC	CASSPPHNEQFF
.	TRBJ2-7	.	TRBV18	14	TGTGCCAGCTCACCATTCGACAGGAGCTACGAGCAGTACTTC	CASSPFDRSYEQYF
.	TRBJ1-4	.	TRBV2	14	TGTGCCAACCATTCCCGCGCAACTAATGAAAAACTGTTTTTT	CANHSRATNEKLFF
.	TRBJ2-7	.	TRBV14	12	TGTGCCAGCAGCTCCAATTCCTACGAGCAGTACTTC	CASSSNSYEQYF
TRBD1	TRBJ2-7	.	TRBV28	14	TGTGCCAGCAGCACCGGGACAGGGACCTACGAGCAGTACTTC	CASSTGTGTYEQYF
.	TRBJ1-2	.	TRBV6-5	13	TGTGCCAGCTTACAGGGAGAGTGGTATGGCTACACCTTC	CASLQGEWYGYTF
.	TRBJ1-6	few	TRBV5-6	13	TGTGCCAGCAGCAGAGGACAGAATTCACCCCTCCACTTT	CASSRGQNSPLHF
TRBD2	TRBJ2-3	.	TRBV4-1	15	TGCGCCAGCACCAAACTAGCGGGGGGGTTGGATACGCAGTATTTT	CASTKLAGGLDTQYF
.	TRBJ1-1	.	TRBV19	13	TGTGCCAGTGGCTGGGGTGGGAGCACTGAAGCTTTCTTT	CASGWGGSTEAFF
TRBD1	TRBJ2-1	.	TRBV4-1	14	TGCGCCAGCAGCCAAGGGGACAGCTTTAATGAGCAGTTCTTC	CASSQGDSFNEQFF
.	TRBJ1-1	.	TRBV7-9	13	TGTGCCAGCAGCCCGGAGGGGAACACTGAAGCTTTCTTT	CASSPEGNTEAFF
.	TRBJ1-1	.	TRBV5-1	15	TGCGCCAGCAGTCAGGAAGAGACTGGGAACACTGAAGCTTTCTTT	CASSQEETGNTEAFF
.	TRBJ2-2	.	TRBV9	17	TGTGCCAGCAGCACCTCCGGCGGGGGCCAGGGCACCGGGGAGCTGTTTTTT	CASSTSGGGQGTGELFF
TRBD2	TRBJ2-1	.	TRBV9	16	TGTGCCAGCAGCGTAGTGGCGGGGGGCTCCTACAATGAGCAGTTCTTC	CASSVVAGGSYNEQFF
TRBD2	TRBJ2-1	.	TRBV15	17	TGTGCCACCAGACCAACCGAGGGACTAGCTGTCTACAATGAGCAGTTCTTC	CATRPTEGLAVYNEQFF
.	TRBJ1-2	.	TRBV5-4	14	TGTGCCAGCAGCCAGAATTTGGGGGGCTATGGCTACACCTTC	CASSQNLGGYGYTF
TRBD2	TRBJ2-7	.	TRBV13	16	TGTGCCAGCAGCCACCGACTAGCGGGGGCGAGGGGGGAGCAGTACTTC	CASSHRLAGARGEQYF
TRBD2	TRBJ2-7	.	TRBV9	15	TGTGCCAGCAGCGTAGATCCTAGCGGTCATTTAGAGCAGTACTTC	CASSVDPSGHLEQYF
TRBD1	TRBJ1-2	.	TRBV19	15	TGTGCCAGTAGGGGGACAGGATCTGGGAACTATGGCTACGCCTTC	CASRGTGSGNYGYAF
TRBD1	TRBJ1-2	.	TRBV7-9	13	TGTGCCAGCAGCCGAACAGGGGGCTATGGCTACACCTTC	CASSRTGGYGYTF
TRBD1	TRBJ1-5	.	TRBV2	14	TGTGCCAGCAGGAAGGGACAGGGGGGTCAGCCCCAGCATTTT	CASRKGQGGQPQHF
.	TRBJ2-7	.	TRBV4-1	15	TGCGCCAGCAGCCAAGGGGTGTATAGCCCTTACGAGCAGTACTTC	CASSQGVYSPYEQYF
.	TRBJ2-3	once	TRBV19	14	TGTGCCAGTAGTATTTTACAGGGCGGGGATACGCAGTATTTT	CASSILQGGDTQYF
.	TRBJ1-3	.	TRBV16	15	TGTGCCAGCAGCCGAGGACACCACTCTGGAAACACCATATATTTT	CASSRGHHSGNTIYF
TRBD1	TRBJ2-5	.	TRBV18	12	TGTGCCAGCTCACCAGACCGGGACAGGCTCAACTTC	CASSPDRDRLNF
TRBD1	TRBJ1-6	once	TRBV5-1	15	TGCGCCAGCAGTAAACAGGGGGCTGGTTATTCACCCCTCCACTTT	CASSKQGAGYSPLHF
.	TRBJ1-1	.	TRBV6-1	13	TGTGCCAGCAGTGAACCCTCCAACACTGAAGCTTTCTTT	CASSEPSNTEAFF
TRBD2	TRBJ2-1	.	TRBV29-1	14	TGCAGCGCACGACTAGCGGGGGGCCTGGGTGAGCAGTTCTTC	CSARLAGGLGEQFF
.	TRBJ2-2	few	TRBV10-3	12	TGTGCCATCATGGGGGACACCGGGGAGCTGTTTTTT	CAIMGDTGELFF
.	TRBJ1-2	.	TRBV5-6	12	TGTGCCAGCAGCTCGGGTCTCTATGGCTACACCTTC	CASSSGLYGYTF
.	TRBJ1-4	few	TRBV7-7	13	TGTGCTAGCAGCTTACAAGAGGGCGGTAAACTGTTTTTT	CASSLQEGGKLFF
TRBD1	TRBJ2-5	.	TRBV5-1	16	TGCGCCAGCAGCTCGCCGCCACGGACAGGGGGAGAGACCCAGTACTTC	CASSSPPRTGGETQYF
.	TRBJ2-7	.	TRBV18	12	TGTGCCAGCTCACCCGAGGTATACGAGCAGTACTTC	CASSPEVYEQYF
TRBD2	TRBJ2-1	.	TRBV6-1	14	TGTGCCAGCAGTACACTAGCGGGGGCTCGGGAGCAGTTCTTC	CASSTLAGAREQFF
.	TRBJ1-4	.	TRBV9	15	TGTGCCAGCAGCGCGGAAGGGGTGGCTAATGAAAAACTGTTTTTT	CASSAEGVANEKLFF
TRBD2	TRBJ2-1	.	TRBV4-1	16	TGCGCCAGCAGGCAAGCCCCGGGACTAGGGGTTGGTGAGCAGTTCTTC	CASRQAPGLGVGEQFF
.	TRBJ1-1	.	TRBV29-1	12	TGCAGCGTACAGGGTGGGGGCACTGAAGCTTTCTTT	CSVQGGGTEAFF
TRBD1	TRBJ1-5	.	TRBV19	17	TGTGCCAGTAGTACCTGGACAGGAGGGGGTAGCAATCAGCCCCAGCATTTT	CASSTWTGGGSNQPQHF
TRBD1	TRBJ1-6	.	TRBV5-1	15	TGCGCCAGCAGCTGGGGACAGGGGAATAATTCACCCCTCCACTTT	CASSWGQGNNSPLHF
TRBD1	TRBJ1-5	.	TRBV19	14	TGTGCCAGTAACAAGACAGGGCAAGGTCAGCCCCAGCATTTT	CASNKTGQGQPQHF
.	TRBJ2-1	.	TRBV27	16	TGTGCCAGCAGTTTATTCCCCTTGTGGGGGCCTCATGAGCAGTTCTTC	CASSLFPLWGPHEQFF
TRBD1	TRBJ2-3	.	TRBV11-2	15	TGTGCCAGCAGCCCGACAGGGCTTAGCACAGATACGCAGTATTTT	CASSPTGLSTDTQYF
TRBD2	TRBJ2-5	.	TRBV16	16	TGTGCCAGCAGCCGCAGCGGGGGGCCTCTGTGGGAGACCCAGTACTTC	CASSRSGGPLWETQYF
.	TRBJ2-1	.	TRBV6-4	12	TGTGCCAGCAGTGACGGGGGGAGTCAGCAGTTCTTC	CASSDGGSQQFF